The 18 T cell receptor beta chains given below trace back to one sample, sequenced in a study of cytomegalovirus exposure and HLA in healthy donors. 13 Jbeta primers and 60 Vbeta primers were used for the PCR. Clones were sequenced by immunoSEQ multiplex PCR, and TCRdb holds only the in-frame ones, with some missing. The table lists approximately 140,000 clones, around two thirds of them singletons, with 1.5% to 2% in the top ten. Sequencing was done on a sample of PBMCs. The receptors shown here come from a woman aged 18-30 years in good health and CMV-seronegative.

The chain is built from TRBV15 and TRBJ1-4; the D gene is possibly TRBD1 (6 bases). This CDR3 spans 16 amino acids. Trimming removed 3 bases at V and 8 bases at J, with 19 bases between. Germline-derived CDR1 and CDR2 are LNHNV and YYDKDF (reference sequence). The CDR3: CATSSEGRGEREKLFF. The CDR3 coding sequence is TGTGCCACCAGCAGTGAGGGGAGGGGGGAAAGGGAAAAACTGTTTTTT.

V and J are TRBV25-1 and TRBJ2-6, with D possibly being TRBD1 (6 bases). V was trimmed by 7 bases and J by 2 bases, leaving 12 bases between them. The CDR3 spans 15 residues. Germline values: CDR1 MGHDK, CDR2 SYGVNS. This chain's CDR3 is CASIGQRTGANVLTF. As DNA, the CDR3 is TGTGCCAGCATAGGACAGAGAACTGGGGCCAACGTCCTGACTTTC.

V gene TRBV27 combines with J gene TRBJ2-1; TRBD2 aligns across 11 bases. The CDR3 is made up of 18 amino acids. The germline gives CDR1 MNHEY, CDR2 SMNVEV (reference sequence). Trimming at V came to 2 bases and at J to 6 bases, leaving 12 bases not matched to a gene. The CDR3 DNA reads TGTGCCAGCAGTTTAAGGTGGGGAGGGACTAGCGGTTTCAATGAGCAGTTCTTC. The encoded protein is CASSLRWGGTSGFNEQFF.

V usage is TRBV27 and J usage is TRBJ1-5, with D perhaps TRBD1 (6 bases). Germline V gene lookup returns CDR1 MNHEY and CDR2 SMNVEV (reference sequence). There are 14 residues in the CDR3. V lost 5 bases and J 4 bases, leaving 12 bases between the germline ends. CDR3 bases: TGTGCCAGCAGTATAACACAGGGAAATCAGCCCCAGCATTTT. Translated: CASSITQGNQPQHF.

The CDR3 coding sequence is TGTGCCAGCAGCTTGGGTCTAGCGGGAGTCGAGCAGTACGTC. Translated: CASSLGLAGVEQYV. The chain employs TRBV13 and TRBJ2-7; 10 positions agree with TRBD2. The V and J ends lost 3 bases and 6 bases, in that order; junction bases with no gene match: 5. CDR3 length equals 14 residues. Germline-derived CDR1 and CDR2 are PRHDT and FYEKMQ (reference sequence).

This sequence joins TRBV7-2 and TRBJ1-2, with 9 bases identical to TRBD1. Germline CDR1 and CDR2: SGHTA and FQGNSA. This CDR3 region has 13 residues. V lost 5 bases, J lost 7 bases, and 5 bases stayed unmatched. CDR3 DNA: TGTGCCAGCAGCACCGGACAGGGGTCTGGCTACACCTTC. Residues: CASSTGQGSGYTF.

The rearrangement links TRBV7-9 to TRBJ2-5, with D unresolved. The length of the CDR3 is 14 residues. Trimming left V 0 bases short and J 2 bases short, with 7 bases between. Germline assignment: CDR1 SEHNR and CDR2 FQNEAQ (reference sequence). CDR3 residues: CASSLAQYQETQYF. CDR3 coding DNA: TGTGCCAGCAGCTTAGCACAGTATCAAGAGACCCAGTACTTC.

This chain links TRBV23-1 with TRBJ2-4; D may be TRBD2 (5 bases). TRBV23-1 counts as an open reading frame of uncertain function. V lost 4 bases and J 9 bases, leaving 7 bases between the germline ends. The CDR3 is 11 amino acids. This chain's CDR3 is CASSRGFIQYF. The DNA of the CDR3 is TGCGCCAGCAGTCGAGGGTTCATTCAGTACTTC.

The gene calls are TRBV18 and TRBJ1-3; 9 bases match TRBD1. Trimming cost V 3 bases and J 8 bases; bases outside gene matches: 11. CDR3 length: 16 residues. CDR1 and CDR2 from the germline V gene are KGHSH and LQKENI. CDR3 amino acids: CASSPRDRAASDTIYF. The CDR3 nucleotides read TGTGCCAGCTCACCTCGGGACAGGGCGGCAAGTGACACCATATATTTT.

The chain is built from TRBV11-2 and TRBJ1-5, with D perhaps matching TRBD1 (6 bases). Deletions cut 8 bases from V and 3 bases from J, with 26 bases between. CDR3 length: 18 residues. Germline V gives CDR1 SGHAT, CDR2 FQNNGV. For the CDR3, the DNA is TGTGCCAGCCCAGCTAATATCAGGGACACCGTACCCAATCAGCCCCAGCATTTT. Translation: CASPANIRDTVPNQPQHF.

The chain has TRBV15 and TRBJ2-1; TRBD2 agrees at 8 bases. From germline, CDR1 is LNHNV and CDR2 YYDKDF (reference sequence). There are 17 residues in the CDR3. Trimming removed 0 bases from V and 4 bases from J; junction bases left unmatched: 8. The CDR3 is CATSRDSAGGLYNEQFF. CDR3 coding DNA: TGTGCCACCAGCAGAGATTCGGCGGGAGGTTTATACAATGAGCAGTTCTTC.

This clone was counted only a few times. The V call is TRBV30, the J call TRBJ1-2; tentatively, D is TRBD1 (5 bases). Trimming cost V 3 bases and J 4 bases, with 12 bases left between them. This CDR3 has 13 residues. The germline CDR1 and CDR2 sequences are GTSNPN and SVGIG (reference sequence). CDR3 bases: TGTGCCTGGAGAGAACCAGGGTTCTATGGCTACACCTTC. It is translated as CAWREPGFYGYTF.

This clone turned up a few times. The CDR3 DNA reads as TGTGCCAGTAGTTCCACCGGGACAACTAGGGGTCAGCCCCAGCATTTT. It specifies CASSSTGTTRGQPQHF. The chain employs TRBV19 and TRBJ1-5; tentatively, D is TRBD1 (6 bases). CDR1 LNHDA and CDR2 SQIVND come from the germline V gene (reference sequence). CDR3 size: 16 residues. The V gene lost 5 bases and the J gene lost 6 bases, with 20 bases spanning the gap.

This clone was observed a single time. The chain joins TRBV7-2 to TRBJ2-3, with D unresolved. The CDR3 is 14 residues long. Germline CDR1 reads SGHTA; CDR2 reads FQGNSA. V was clipped by 0 bases and J by 2 bases, with 6 bases between them. CDR3 coding DNA: TGTGCCAGCAGCTTAGCCGAGGTCACAGATACGCAGTATTTT. It translates to CASSLAEVTDTQYF.

In the case of this clone: Relative to the germline gene, one junction end is altered; a read error may explain this. The chain has TRBV7-7 and TRBJ2-2; 7 bases map to TRBD1. The CDR3 sequence is 17 residues long. CDR1 and CDR2 from the germline V gene are SSHAT and FNYEAQ (reference sequence). The CDR3 spells CASSPSPGQANTGELFF. As DNA, the CDR3 is TGTGCTAGCAGCCCAAGCCCCGGACAGGCGAACACCGGGGAGCTGTTTTTT.

The chain couples TRBV19 to TRBJ1-5; possibly TRBD1 for D (6 bases). Germline assignment: CDR1 LNHDA and CDR2 SQIVND (reference sequence). The CDR3 is 17 amino acids. V was shortened by 6 bases and J by 3 bases, with 21 bases between the two germline ends. CDR3 amino acids: CASSHEGRGWNNQPQHF. The CDR3 nucleotides read TGTGCCAGTAGCCACGAGGGAAGGGGGTGGAACAATCAGCCCCAGCATTTT.

The J gene is TRBJ1-1, the V gene TRBV18; 7 bases align to TRBD1. The CDR3 has 14 amino acids. The V and J ends lost 2 bases and 7 bases, in that order; junction bases with no gene match: 7. CDR1 KGHSH and CDR2 LQKENI come from the germline V gene. DNA of the CDR3: TGTGCCAGCTCACCATGGGACAGACTAAGTGAAGCTTTCTTT. The encoded protein is CASSPWDRLSEAFF.

The V call is TRBV5-4, the J call TRBJ2-7; tentative D call: TRBD2 (5 bases). V was cut by 0 bases and J by 3 bases, with 7 bases left in between. CDR1 and CDR2 (germline): SGHNT, YYREEE (reference sequence). CDR3 length equals 13 residues. The CDR3 nucleotides read TGTGCCAGCAGCTTGGGAGGACTCTACGAGCAGTACTTC. This encodes CASSLGGLYEQYF.